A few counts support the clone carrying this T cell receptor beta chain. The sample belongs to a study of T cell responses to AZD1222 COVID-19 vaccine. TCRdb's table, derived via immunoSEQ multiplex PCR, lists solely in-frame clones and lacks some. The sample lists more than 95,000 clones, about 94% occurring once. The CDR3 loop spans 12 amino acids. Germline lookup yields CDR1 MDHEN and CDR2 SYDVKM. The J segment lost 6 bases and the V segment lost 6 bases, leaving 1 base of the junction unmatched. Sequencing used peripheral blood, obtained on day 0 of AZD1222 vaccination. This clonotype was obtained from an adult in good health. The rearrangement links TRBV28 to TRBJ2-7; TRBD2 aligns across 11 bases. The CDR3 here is CASRTSGIEQYF. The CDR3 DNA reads TGTGCCAGCAGGACTAGCGGGATCGAGCAGTACTTC.